This TCR beta chain was sequenced during a study of identical twins. Germline V CDR1 and CDR2: DFQATT, SNEGSKA (reference sequence). There are 14 residues in the CDR3. From the 5' RACE reads, TCRdb called clonotypes with MiXCR, one entry per CDR3 protein. Counted here are around 1.7 million distinct CDR3 sequences, about 30% occurring once; the ten biggest clones make up roughly 0.3%. Worth noting for this clonotype: Relative to the germline gene, one junction end is altered; a read error may explain this.

This TCR was recovered from a newborn girl in good health. The sequenced sample consisted of cord blood. The chain recombines TRBV20-1 with TRBJ2-5; D possibly corresponds to TRBD1 (6 bases). The CDR3 here is CSARDPGAQETQSF. CDR3 sequence (DNA): TGCAGTGCTAGAGATCCAGGGGCCCAAGAGACCCAGTCCTTC.